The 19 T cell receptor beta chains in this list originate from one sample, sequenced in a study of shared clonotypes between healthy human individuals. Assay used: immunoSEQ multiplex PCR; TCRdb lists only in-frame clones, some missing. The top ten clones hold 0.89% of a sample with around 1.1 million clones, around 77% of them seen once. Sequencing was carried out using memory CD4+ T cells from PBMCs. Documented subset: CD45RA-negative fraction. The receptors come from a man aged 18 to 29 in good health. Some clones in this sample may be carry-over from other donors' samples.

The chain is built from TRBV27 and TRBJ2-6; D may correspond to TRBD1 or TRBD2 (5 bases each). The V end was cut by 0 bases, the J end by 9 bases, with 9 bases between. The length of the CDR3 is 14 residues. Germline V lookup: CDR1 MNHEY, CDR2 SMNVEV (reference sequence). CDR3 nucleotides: TGTGCCAGCAGTTTATCCGGGACGGTCAACGTCCTGACTTTC. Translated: CASSLSGTVNVLTF.

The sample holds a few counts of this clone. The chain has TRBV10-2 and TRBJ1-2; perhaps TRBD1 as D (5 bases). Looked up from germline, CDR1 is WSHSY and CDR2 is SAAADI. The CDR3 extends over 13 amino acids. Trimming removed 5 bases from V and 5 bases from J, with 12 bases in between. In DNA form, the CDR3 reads TGCGCCAGCAGTCGGGGGGTAGGATATGGCTACACCTTC. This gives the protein CASSRGVGYGYTF.

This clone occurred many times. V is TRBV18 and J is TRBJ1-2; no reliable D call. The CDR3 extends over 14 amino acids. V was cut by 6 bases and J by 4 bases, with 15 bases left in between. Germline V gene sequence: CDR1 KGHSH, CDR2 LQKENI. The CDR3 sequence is CASSRTGSSYGYTF. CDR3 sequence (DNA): TGTGCCAGCTCGAGGACGGGTTCGAGCTATGGCTACACCTTC.

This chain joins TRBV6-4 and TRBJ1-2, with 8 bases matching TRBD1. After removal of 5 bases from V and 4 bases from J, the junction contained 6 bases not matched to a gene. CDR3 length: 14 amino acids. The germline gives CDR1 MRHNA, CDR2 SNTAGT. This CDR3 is CASSPTGGSYGYTF. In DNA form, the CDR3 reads TGTGCCAGCAGTCCTACAGGGGGAAGCTATGGCTACACCTTC.

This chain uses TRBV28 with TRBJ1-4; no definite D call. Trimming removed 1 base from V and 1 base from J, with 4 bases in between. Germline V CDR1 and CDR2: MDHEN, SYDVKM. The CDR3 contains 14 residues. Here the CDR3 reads CASSLSGTNEKLFF. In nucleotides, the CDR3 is TGTGCCAGCAGTTTATCCGGAACTAATGAAAAACTGTTTTTT. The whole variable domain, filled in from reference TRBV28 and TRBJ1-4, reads DVKVTQSSRYLVKRTGEKVFLECVQDMDHENMFWYRQDPGLGLRLIYFSYDVKMKEKGDIPEGYSVSREKKERFSLILESASTNQTSMYLCASSLSGTNEKLFFGSGTQLSVL.

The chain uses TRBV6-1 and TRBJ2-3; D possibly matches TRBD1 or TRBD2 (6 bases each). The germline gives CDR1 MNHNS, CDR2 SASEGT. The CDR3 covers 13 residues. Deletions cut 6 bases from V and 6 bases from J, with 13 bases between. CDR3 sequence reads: CASRPRGGDTQYF. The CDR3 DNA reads TGTGCCAGCAGACCCAGGGGAGGCGATACGCAGTATTTT.

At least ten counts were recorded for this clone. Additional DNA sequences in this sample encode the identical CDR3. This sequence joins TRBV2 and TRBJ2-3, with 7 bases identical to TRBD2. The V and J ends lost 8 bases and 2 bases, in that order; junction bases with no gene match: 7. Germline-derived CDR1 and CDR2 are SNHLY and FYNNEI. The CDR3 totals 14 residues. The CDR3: CASGLAGVTDTQYF. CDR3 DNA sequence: TGTGCCAGCGGATTGGCGGGAGTCACAGATACGCAGTATTTT.

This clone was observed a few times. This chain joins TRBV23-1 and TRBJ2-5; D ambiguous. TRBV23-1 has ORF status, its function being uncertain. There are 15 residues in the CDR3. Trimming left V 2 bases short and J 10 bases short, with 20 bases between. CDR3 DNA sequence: TGCGCCAGCAGTCAAGGGTCCCACCCCGGGTCAGACCAGTACTTC. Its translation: CASSQGSHPGSDQYF.

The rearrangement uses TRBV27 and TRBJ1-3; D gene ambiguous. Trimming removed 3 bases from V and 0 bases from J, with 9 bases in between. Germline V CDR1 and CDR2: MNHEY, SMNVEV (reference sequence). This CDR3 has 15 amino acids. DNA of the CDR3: TGTGCCAGCAGTTTTGAAGGAGGCTCTGGAAACACCATATATTTT. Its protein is CASSFEGGSGNTIYF.

Written as DNA, the CDR3 is TGTGCCAGCTCGTCACAGGGGGGGGCCTCAAGAGAGACCCAGTACTTC. Translated, it gives CASSSQGGASRETQYF. V gene TRBV18 combines with J gene TRBJ2-5, with D possibly TRBD1 on 8 matching bases. The CDR3 covers 16 residues. The V and J ends lost 6 bases and 4 bases respectively, with 21 bases between them. Germline lookup yields CDR1 KGHSH and CDR2 LQKENI.

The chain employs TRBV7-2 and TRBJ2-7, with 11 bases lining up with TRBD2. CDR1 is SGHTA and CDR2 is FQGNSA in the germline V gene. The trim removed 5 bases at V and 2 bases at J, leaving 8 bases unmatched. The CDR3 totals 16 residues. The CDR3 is CASSPPRLAGTYEQYF. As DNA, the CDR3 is TGTGCCAGCAGCCCACCTAGACTAGCGGGAACCTACGAGCAGTACTTC.

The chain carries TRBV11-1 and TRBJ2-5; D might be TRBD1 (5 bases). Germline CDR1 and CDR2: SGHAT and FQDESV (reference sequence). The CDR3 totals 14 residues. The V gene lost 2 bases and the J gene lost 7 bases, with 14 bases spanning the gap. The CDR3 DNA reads TGTGCCAGCAGCTTAATTCCAGGGCCGGGGACCCAGTACTTC. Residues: CASSLIPGPGTQYF.

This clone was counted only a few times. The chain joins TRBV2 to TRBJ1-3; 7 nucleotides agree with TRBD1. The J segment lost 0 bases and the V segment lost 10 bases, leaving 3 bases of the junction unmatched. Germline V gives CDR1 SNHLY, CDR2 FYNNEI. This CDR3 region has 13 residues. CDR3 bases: TGTGCCACGGGACAGAGCTCTGGAAACACCATATATTTT. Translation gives CATGQSSGNTIYF.

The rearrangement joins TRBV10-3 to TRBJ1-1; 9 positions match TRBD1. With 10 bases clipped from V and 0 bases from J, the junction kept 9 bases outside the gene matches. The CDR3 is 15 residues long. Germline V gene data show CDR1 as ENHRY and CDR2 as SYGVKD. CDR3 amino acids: CASTKQGAVNTEAFF. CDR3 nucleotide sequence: TGTGCCAGCACCAAACAGGGGGCGGTGAACACTGAAGCTTTCTTT.

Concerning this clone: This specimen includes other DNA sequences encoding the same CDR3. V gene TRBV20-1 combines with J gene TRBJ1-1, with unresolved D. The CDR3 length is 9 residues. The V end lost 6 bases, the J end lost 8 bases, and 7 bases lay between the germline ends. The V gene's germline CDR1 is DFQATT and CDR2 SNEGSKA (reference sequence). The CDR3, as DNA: TGCAGTGCCACCCCGGAAGCTTTCTTT. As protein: CSATPEAFF.

The CDR3 DNA is TGTGCCAGCAGACAATGGACAGGTGCCAATCAGCCCCAGCATTTT. It encodes CASRQWTGANQPQHF. The rearrangement links TRBV6-1 to TRBJ1-5; 7 bases are a match to TRBD1. V trimming: 6 bases; J trimming: 3 bases; junction bases outside the gene matches: 8. The CDR3 totals 15 residues. Germline V gene data show CDR1 as MNHNS and CDR2 as SASEGT.

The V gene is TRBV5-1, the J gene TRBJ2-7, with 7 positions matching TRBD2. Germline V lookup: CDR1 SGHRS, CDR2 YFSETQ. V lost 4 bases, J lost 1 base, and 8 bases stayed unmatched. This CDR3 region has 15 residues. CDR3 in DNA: TGCGCCAGCAGCCTTTCCTTAGCGGGTTCCTACGAGCAGTACTTC. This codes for CASSLSLAGSYEQYF.

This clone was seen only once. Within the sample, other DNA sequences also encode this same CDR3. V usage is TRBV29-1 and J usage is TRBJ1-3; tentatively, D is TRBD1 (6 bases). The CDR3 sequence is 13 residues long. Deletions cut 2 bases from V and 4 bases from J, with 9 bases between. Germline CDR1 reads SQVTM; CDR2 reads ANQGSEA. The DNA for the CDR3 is TGCAGCGTTGAAAGGGGGACCGGAAACACCATATATTTT. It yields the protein CSVERGTGNTIYF.

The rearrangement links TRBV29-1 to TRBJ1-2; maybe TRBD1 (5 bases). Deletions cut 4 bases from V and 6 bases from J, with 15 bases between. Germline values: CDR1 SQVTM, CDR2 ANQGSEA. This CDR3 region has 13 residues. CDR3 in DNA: TGCAGCGTTGTTGGGTATAGGGGCGATGGCTACACCTTC. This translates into CSVVGYRGDGYTF.